The clone carrying this TCR beta chain was detected once. Its antigen is currently unknown. The sample is drawn from a study of memory CD4+ T cells and cytomegalovirus serostatus. Study overall: Healthy Belgian adult donors included roughly ten CMV-positive and about two dozen CMV-negative people.

Whole-study results and caveats: CMV serostatus prediction reached median AUC about 0.96, or 0.93 with US-trained model. Each of 67 CMV-associated TCRbeta sequences occurred in one to five individuals.

The sort gate was single viable CD3+CD4+CD8-CD45RO+ cells for memory CD4+ T cells. CDR1 LGHNA and CDR2 YSLEER come from the germline V gene. The CDR3 is 17 amino acids. V lost 4 bases to trimming and J lost 5 bases; unmatched junction nucleotides: 14. Original analysis: After removing out-of-frame reads, 2.3 million or so distinct TCRbeta sequences remained. The protocol was immunoSEQ multiplex PCR, while the TCRdb copy is restricted to in-frame clones and leaves out a portion. The V and J calls and the clone size are those of that table, but D and trimming were determined from the DNA. In the table there are 84,000 or so clones, approximately 84% of which are singletons.

The receptor comes from an adult in good health and CMV-seronegative. V is TRBV4-3 and J is TRBJ2-3, with 8 bases lining up with TRBD1. Sequenced sample: memory CD4+ T cells from blood. This CDR3 reads CASSLGDRQGAGDTQYF. CDR3 in DNA: TGCGCCAGCAGCCTGGGGGATAGGCAGGGGGCCGGAGATACGCAGTATTTT.